The 14 T cell receptor beta chains presented below share a single source sample, sequenced in a study of CD8 T cell repertoires and HIV-1 epitope variants. Generated by immunoSEQ multiplex PCR, the TCRdb table keeps only in-frame clones and is missing some. The data hold roughly 5,300 clones, with about 70% observed a single time. What these receptors recognize is not known. Input material: cultured CD8+ T cells derived from PBMCs. These TCRs come from a male donor with HIV.

The chain links TRBV5-1 to TRBJ1-1, with TRBD1 matching 10 bases. Germline V lookup: CDR1 SGHRS, CDR2 YFSETQ. The ends lost 3 bases at V and 10 bases at J; junction bases unmatched: 6. The CDR3 runs 13 residues. The chain's CDR3 is CASSSGTGDVAFF. The CDR3, as DNA: TGCGCCAGCAGCTCCGGGACAGGGGATGTAGCTTTCTTT.

The chain is built from TRBV19 and TRBJ1-1, with D unclear. Trimming removed 10 bases from V and 5 bases from J, with 23 bases in between. Germline values: CDR1 LNHDA, CDR2 SQIVND (reference sequence). The CDR3 contains 15 residues. The CDR3 region has the DNA TGTGCCACTTCGGGAAGTACGACGTCCGATACTGAAGCTTTCTTT. As protein: CATSGSTTSDTEAFF.

The J gene is TRBJ2-3, the V gene TRBV29-1; D is uncertain. Germline V lookup: CDR1 SQVTM, CDR2 ANQGSEA. Trimming left V 2 bases short and J 9 bases short, with 6 bases between. The CDR3 has 10 residues. The CDR3 region is CSVETNTQYF. The CDR3 region has the DNA TGCAGCGTTGAAACTAACACGCAGTATTTT.

In its sample, this clone is large (0.1 to 1%). The rearrangement uses TRBV5-6 and TRBJ1-2; D uncertain. This CDR3 spans 16 amino acids. Germline values: CDR1 SGHDT, CDR2 YYEEEE. Trimming left V 4 bases short and J 3 bases short, with 19 bases between. CDR3 in DNA: TGTGCCAGCAGCCCTTGGCCGGTAGAATTGGACTATGGCTACACCTTC. As protein: CASSPWPVELDYGYTF.

This clone was recorded a few times. The genes are TRBV28 and TRBJ2-7; weak D call: TRBD1 (6 bases). Germline assignment: CDR1 MDHEN and CDR2 SYDVKM. There are 14 residues in the CDR3. V was clipped by 4 bases and J by 4 bases, with 14 bases between them. The CDR3 region has the DNA TGTGCCAGCAGTTCCACCGACAGGTTTTACGAGCAGTACTTC. As protein: CASSSTDRFYEQYF. The variable domain in full, with the rest retrieved from reference TRBV28 and TRBJ2-7, is DVKVTQSSRYLVKRTGEKVFLECVQDMDHENMFWYRQDPGLGLRLIYFSYDVKMKEKGDIPEGYSVSREKKERFSLILESASTNQTSMYLCASSSTDRFYEQYFGPGTRLTVT.

The V and J genes are TRBV27 and TRBJ2-7; 7 nucleotides agree with TRBD2. The CDR3 totals 14 residues. V lost 6 bases, J lost 0 bases, and 5 bases stayed unmatched. CDR1 and CDR2 from the germline V gene are MNHEY and SMNVEV (reference sequence). DNA of the CDR3: TGTGCCAGCAGGGCTAGCGGAAACTCCTACGAGCAGTACTTC. Translating it yields CASRASGNSYEQYF.

The chain carries TRBV5-5 and TRBJ1-1; D uncertain. V shed 4 bases and J shed 0 bases, with 7 bases lying between them. Germline CDR1 SGHKS, CDR2 YYEKEE (reference sequence). This CDR3 has 13 amino acids. The CDR3 loop is CASSAGVNTEAFF. CDR3 sequence (DNA): TGTGCCAGCAGCGCGGGAGTGAACACTGAAGCTTTCTTT.

The rearrangement joins TRBV27 to TRBJ2-7; D may be TRBD1 (6 bases). CDR1 is MNHEY and CDR2 is SMNVEV in the germline V gene (reference sequence). Deletions cut 5 bases from V and 3 bases from J, with 17 bases between. This CDR3 is built from 15 residues. The chain's CDR3 is CASSPSSAGDYEQYF. The CDR3 nucleotides are TGTGCCAGCAGTCCAAGTTCGGCAGGGGACTACGAGCAGTACTTC.

V usage is TRBV5-1 and J usage is TRBJ2-2; possibly TRBD1 or TRBD2 for D (6 bases each). The CDR3 totals 14 residues. V lost 7 bases and J 6 bases, leaving 16 bases between the germline ends. Germline assignment: CDR1 SGHRS and CDR2 YFSETQ. The DNA for the CDR3 is TGCGCCAGCGGCTGGGGGCGGGACCCCGGGGAGCTGTTTTTT. Protein sequence: CASGWGRDPGELFF.

The chain has TRBV19 and TRBJ2-1; D may match TRBD1 or TRBD2 (5 bases each). The V end was cut by 5 bases, the J end by 4 bases, with 18 bases between. The CDR3 extends over 16 amino acids. The germline V gene encodes CDR1 LNHDA and CDR2 SQIVND (reference sequence). This CDR3 reads CASSAAWGGRYNEQFF. The CDR3 DNA reads as TGTGCCAGTAGTGCAGCCTGGGGCGGGCGTTACAATGAGCAGTTCTTC. Variable domain in full (rest from reference TRBV19 and TRBJ2-1): DGGITQSPKYLFRKEGQNVTLSCEQNLNHDAMYWYRQDPGQGLRLIYYSQIVNDFQKGDIAEGYSVSREKKESFPLTVTSAQKNPTAFYLCASSAAWGGRYNEQFFGPGTRLTVL.

The V call is TRBV7-3, the J call TRBJ2-7, with TRBD1 matching 12 bases. The CDR3 totals 15 residues. V was clipped by 2 bases and J by 4 bases; unmatched bases: 3. Germline loops: CDR1 SGHTA, CDR2 FQGTGA. The CDR3 DNA follows: TGTGCCAGCAGCTTAGGGACAGGGGGCGAGTACGAGCAGTACTTC. Protein: CASSLGTGGEYEQYF. Together with reference TRBV7-3 and TRBJ2-7, the CDR3 gives the full variable domain: GAGVSQTPSNKVTEKGKYVELRCDPISGHTALYWYRQSLGQGPEFLIYFQGTGAADDSGLPNDRFFAVRPEGSVSTLKIQRTERGDSAVYLCASSLGTGGEYEQYFGPGTRLTVT.

DNA of the CDR3: TGTGCCAGCAGTTCAGATGTCTCGGCCTACGAGCAGTACTTC. It specifies CASSSDVSAYEQYF. The V gene is TRBV2, the J gene TRBJ2-7; no clear D. The CDR3 is 14 amino acids. Germline CDR1 SNHLY, CDR2 FYNNEI. Trimming took off 5 bases at V and 2 bases at J, with 13 bases between the two ends.

This clone was seen just once. This chain uses TRBV29-1 with TRBJ1-5; tentatively, D is TRBD1 (5 bases). Germline assignment: CDR1 SQVTM and CDR2 ANQGSEA. The CDR3 contains 17 residues. V lost 4 bases and J 0 bases, leaving 19 bases between the germline ends. CDR3 bases: TGCAGCGTTGGAAGTTTGGGACCCCCGTATAGCAATCAGCCCCAGCATTTT. This translates into CSVGSLGPPYSNQPQHF.

The rearrangement uses TRBV27 and TRBJ1-5; no reliable D call. V was cut by 3 bases and J by 6 bases, with 9 bases left in between. Germline loops: CDR1 MNHEY, CDR2 SMNVEV (reference sequence). The length of the CDR3 is 13 residues. This CDR3 reads CASSLVGGQPQHF. In DNA form, the CDR3 reads TGTGCCAGCAGTTTGGTGGGAGGTCAGCCCCAGCATTTT.